This T cell receptor (beta chain) was found in a study of blood T cell repertoires in COVID-19. Study background: T cells, B-cell-depleted T cells, or PBMCs supplied cDNA or gDNA.

Authors' analysis steps: Amplification of reference gene primers was used by the study to estimate nucleated cell counts. Profiled with immunoSEQ multiplex PCR; TCRdb holds only in-frame clones, not every one. That table gives V, J and clone size, and the DNA gave D and trimming. The table includes 200,000 or so clones, less than 90% detected once. CDR1 is MDHEN, CDR2 SYDVKM, per germline. CDR3 length: 14 residues. V was cut by 1 base and J by 2 bases, with 8 bases left in between. This receptor was taken from a man aged 65 to 85 with acute or convalescent COVID-19. Sequencing was done on a sample of peripheral blood. This chain uses TRBV28 with TRBJ1-2; D may be TRBD1 (5 bases). CDR3: CASSLFGGNYGYTF. The DNA of the CDR3 is TGTGCCAGCAGTTTATTCGGGGGGAACTATGGCTACACCTTC.